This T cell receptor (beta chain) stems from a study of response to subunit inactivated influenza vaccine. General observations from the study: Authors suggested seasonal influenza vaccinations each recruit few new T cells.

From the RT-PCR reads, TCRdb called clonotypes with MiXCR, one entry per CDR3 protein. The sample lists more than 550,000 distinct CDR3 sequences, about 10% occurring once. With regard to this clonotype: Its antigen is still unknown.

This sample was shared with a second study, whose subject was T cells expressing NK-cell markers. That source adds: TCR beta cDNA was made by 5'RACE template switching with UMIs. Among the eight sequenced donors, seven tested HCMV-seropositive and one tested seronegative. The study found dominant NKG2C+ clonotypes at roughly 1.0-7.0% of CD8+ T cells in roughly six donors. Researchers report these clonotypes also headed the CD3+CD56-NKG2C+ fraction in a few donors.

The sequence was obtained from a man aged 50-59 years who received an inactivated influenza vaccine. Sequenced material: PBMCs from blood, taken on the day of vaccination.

CDR3 in amino acids: CASSSYPGQGYEQYF. CDR3 sequence (DNA): TGTGCCAGCAGCTCGTACCCGGGACAGGGGTACGAGCAGTACTTC. This chain connects TRBV7-3 to TRBJ2-7; 10 nucleotides match TRBD1. After removal of 4 bases from V and 4 bases from J, the junction contained 7 bases not matched to a gene. Germline CDR1 SGHTA, CDR2 FQGTGA. This CDR3 spans 15 amino acids.